Listed below are T cell receptor beta chains from one sample, sequenced in a study of blood T cell repertoires in COVID-19. Using immunoSEQ multiplex PCR, the repertoire was profiled, and TCRdb retains in-frame clones only, with some absent. Among 150,000 to 200,000 clones listed, 80% to 90% were seen once. The sample was peripheral blood. These receptors were obtained from a woman aged 50 to 60 with acute or convalescent COVID-19. Each CDR3 is given with its conserved first and last residue. A D gene is named only where the DNA matches it firmly. Not all rows give a size; the values are once, few, many and, for expanded clones, a class.

v_gene,j_gene,d_gene,abundance,len,CDR3aa,CDR3nt
TRBV29-1,TRBJ2-3,-,once,14,CSAPLTGSTDTQYF,TGCAGCGCCCCCTTGACGGGTAGCACAGATACGCAGTATTTT
TRBV10-3,TRBJ2-1,TRBD2,few,16,CAISESTGAGDNEQFF,TGTGCCATCAGTGAGTCGACGGGAGCGGGGGACAATGAGCAGTTCTTC
TRBV30,TRBJ1-5,TRBD1,-,13,CAWTGQGGQPQHF,TGTGCCTGGACAGGACAGGGCGGTCAGCCCCAGCATTTT
TRBV7-9,TRBJ2-7,TRBD2,few,14,CASSEGTSGSEQYF,TGTGCCAGCAGCGAAGGGACTAGCGGGAGCGAGCAGTACTTC
TRBV27,TRBJ2-1,TRBD1,once,14,CASMEGQGYGEQFF,TGTGCCAGCATGGAAGGACAGGGGTACGGTGAGCAGTTCTTC
TRBV7-3,TRBJ1-1,TRBD1,-,17,CASSLKPYRDRDTEAFF,TGTGCCAGCAGCTTAAAGCCCTACCGGGACAGGGACACTGAAGCTTTCTTT
TRBV12-5,TRBJ2-1,TRBD2,-,14,CASGPSGGYNEQFF,TGTGCTAGTGGTCCCAGCGGGGGATACAATGAGCAGTTCTTC
TRBV9,TRBJ1-1,-,-,15,CATSSQQELNTEAFF,TGTGCCACCAGCTCCCAACAGGAGTTGAACACTGAAGCTTTCTTT
TRBV27,TRBJ1-1,TRBD1,-,15,CASSSKGQGITEAFF,TGTGCCAGCAGTTCAAAGGGACAGGGGATCACTGAAGCTTTCTTT
TRBV18,TRBJ1-4,TRBD1,few,15,CASSASGQGFEKLFF,TGTGCCAGCTCGGCGTCTGGACAGGGGTTTGAAAAACTGTTTTTT
TRBV9,TRBJ2-5,TRBD2,once,14,CASSVGGGRETQYF,TGTGCCAGCAGCGTCGGGGGGGGGCGTGAGACCCAGTACTTC
TRBV7-9,TRBJ2-7,TRBD1,-,14,CASSTDRGRLEQYF,TGTGCCAGCAGCACCGACAGGGGGCGACTCGAGCAGTACTTC
TRBV5-1,TRBJ2-5,-,-,16,CASSLSVGTVQETQYF,TGCGCCAGCAGCTTGTCGGTTGGAACAGTACAAGAGACCCAGTACTTC
TRBV6-2/TRBV6-3,TRBJ2-3,-,-,15,CASSYEVEATDTQYF,TGTGCCAGCAGTTACGAGGTGGAAGCCACAGATACGCAGTATTTT
TRBV6-6,TRBJ1-6,-,-,14,CASSYVQLNSPLHF,TGTGCCAGCAGTTACGTTCAGTTAAATTCACCCCTCCACTTT
TRBV24-1,TRBJ2-1,-,-,13,CATSLSSYNEQFF,TGTGCCACCAGTCTTAGCTCCTACAATGAGCAGTTCTTC
TRBV27,TRBJ1-1,TRBD1,-,15,CASSPLRGGGTEAFF,TGTGCCAGCAGCCCCTTAAGAGGGGGCGGGACTGAAGCTTTCTTT
TRBV4-1,TRBJ1-3,-,-,15,CASSQDIHSGNTIYF,TGCGCCAGCAGCCAAGACATCCACTCTGGAAACACCATATATTTT
TRBV18,TRBJ2-1,TRBD2,-,15,CASSPGTSANNEQFF,TGTGCCAGCTCACCCGGGACTAGCGCGAACAATGAGCAGTTCTTC
TRBV3-1/TRBV3-2,TRBJ1-2,-,-,13,CASSQARSQGYTF,TGTGCCAGCAGCCAAGCCAGGTCCCAAGGCTACACCTTC
TRBV27,TRBJ2-7,TRBD2,-,19,CASSLWAPSSGSEGYEQYF,TGTGCCAGCAGTTTATGGGCTCCGTCTAGCGGGAGTGAGGGCTACGAGCAGTACTTC
TRBV7-9,TRBJ1-2,-,-,15,CASSLGGPDIYGYTF,TGTGCCAGCAGCTTAGGGGGCCCCGATATCTATGGCTACACCTTC
TRBV6-1,TRBJ1-5,-,-,15,CASSSRGGAGQPQHF,TGTGCCAGCAGTTCCCGAGGAGGGGCGGGGCAGCCCCAGCATTTT